The present T cell receptor (beta chain) was sequenced within a study of blood T cell repertoires in COVID-19 (dated by TCRdb to about 2020). Background on the whole study: Samples from collaborators originated in the United States, Italy and Spain and spanned both the acute and convalescent phases of COVID-19. The material from the prospective study consisted of cDNA or gDNA derived from T cells, B-cell-depleted T cells, or PBMCs. Subjects who had been exposed to COVID-19, were actively infected with it, or had recovered from it provided the deeply sampled blood TCRbeta repertoires that made up the dataset. A freely available public database, intended as a resource for researchers studying the immune response to SARS-CoV-2, is where the repertoires were released. The samples were drawn from the first 160 participants of the ongoing ImmuneRACE study and from roughly 1,300 subjects provided by 6 global collaborators. Sample metadata almost always included a de-identified subject ID, COVID-19 status, age in years and sex. Where available, HLA class I and class II types were taken from metadata supplied by the sample provider and were not determined by assay-based typing.

What the study reported, not specific to this receptor: Clinical and demographic metadata were provided uncurated, with the amount varying by source and participant.

As concerns this clone: Its binding antigen is unknown. Per-base quality was not reported, and no clone a single base away is much larger than it.

Collaborating institutions collected whole blood in K2EDTA tubes following their own protocols. Collaborator samples were shipped for TCRbeta analysis as frozen whole blood, isolated PBMCs, or DNA extracted from either sample type. The immunoSEQ Assay, a bias-controlled multiplex PCR, was used to amplify TCRbeta CDR3 regions from genomic DNA. As for the authors' bioinformatics: Within the assay, amplification of reference gene primers was used to estimate how many nucleated cells each sample contained. To quantify the absolute abundance of each unique TCRbeta CDR3 rearrangement, sequence reads were collapsed and filtered. For each sample, productive Simpson clonality was calculated as the square root of Simpson's diversity index across productive rearrangements. The source is immuneACCESS, and TCRdb retained only in-frame sequences with V and J called. Part of the clones is not carried over; for the studies checked, unresolved V genes explain less than half of this, and the remainder is unexplained. For V, J and clone size, that table is used; D and trimming come from the DNA. The sample data list approximately 100,000 clones, and roughly four fifths of these were observed just once. 6.3% of the sample comes from the top ten.

The CDR1 and CDR2 encoded by the germline V gene are SGDLS and YYNGEE. Trimming takes 4 bases off V and 11 bases off J; junction bases not matched to a gene: 9. The CDR3, cysteine through phenylalanine, is 14 amino acids long. Only the CDR3 region is kept as DNA, spanning 42 bases read in frame from base 1. This TCR came from a man in his 60s with acute or convalescent COVID-19. The source material was peripheral blood. Recombination connected TRBV9 to TRBJ1-6, and TRBD1 matches 7 of the central bases. The CDR3 is CASSLRTGLAPLHF. The nucleotide sequence is TGTGCCAGCAGCCTACGGACAGGATTGGCACCCCTCCACTTT.